This record concerns one T cell receptor beta chain sequence. The data were taken from a study of blood T cell repertoires in COVID-19. This study enrolled people aged about 18 to 90 from about two dozen US geographic areas. The study assigned cohorts using participant-reported clinical history. Using immunoSEQ multiplex PCR, the repertoire was profiled, and TCRdb retains in-frame clones only, with some absent. The sample includes 110,000 to 150,000 clones, around 85% of them seen just once. The germline V gene encodes CDR1 MNHEY and CDR2 SVGAGI. V lost 5 bases and J lost 1, with 8 bases in between. This CDR3 is built from 13 residues.

The source is a woman aged 40 to 49 who had recovered from COVID-19. The material sequenced was PBMCs or T cells enriched from blood (not recorded which). V is TRBV6-5 and J is TRBJ1-1; the D gene is possibly TRBD1 (6 bases). The DNA of the CDR3 is TGTGCCAGCAGTACCAGGGGGAACACTGAAGCTTTCTTT. It codes for CASSTRGNTEAFF.